One and the same sample provided the 13 T cell receptor beta chains below, sequenced in a study of T cells expressing NK-cell markers. Reprocessing the 5' RACE reads, TCRdb reports a single entry for every CDR3 protein and omits DNA. In total, the table holds around 260,000 distinct CDR3 sequences. The sequencing input was blood T cells: a sorted CD56 or NKG2C T cell subset, CD4+ or CD8+ T cells, or bulk PBMC T cells (not recorded which). These TCRs come from a woman aged 18 to 75 in good health.

This chain links TRBV7-9 with TRBJ1-1. From germline, CDR1 is SEHNR and CDR2 FQNEAQ (reference sequence). The CDR3 spans 16 residues. CDR3 loop: CASSLAGQRTNTEAFF.

The chain has TRBV7-6 and TRBJ1-1. CDR1 and CDR2 from the germline V gene are SGHVS and FNYEAQ. This CDR3 is built from 14 residues. CDR3 residues: CASSPAIQNTEAFF.

The chain couples TRBV12-3 or TRBV12-4 to TRBJ2-1; as DNA is missing, the TRBD2 call by TCRdb cannot be tested. The CDR3 is made up of 14 amino acids. The CDR3 loop is CASNRDSYYNEQFF.

The chain links TRBV20-1 to TRBJ1-5. The CDR3 contains 14 residues. Germline lookup yields CDR1 DFQATT and CDR2 SNEGSKA (reference sequence). CDR3 residues: CSAQEMGGAQPQHF.

The chain uses TRBV5-1 and TRBJ2-5; TCRdb outputs TRBD2, but without DNA this stays unchecked. The CDR3 is made up of 15 amino acids. Germline V gene lookup returns CDR1 SGHRS and CDR2 YFSETQ. CDR3 protein: CASSLAGGPQETQYF.

The J gene is TRBJ2-7, the V gene TRBV18; TCRdb indicates TRBD1, and absent DNA this call remains unverified. CDR1 and CDR2 from the germline V gene are KGHSH and LQKENI. The CDR3 totals 13 residues. The CDR3 here is CASCRDGDYEQYF.

This chain links TRBV11-2 with TRBJ1-1; the D gene TCRdb calls, TRBD1, cannot be checked with no DNA. There are 13 residues in the CDR3. Germline CDR1 SGHAT, CDR2 FQNNGV. This CDR3 is CASSHDRGGEAFF.

The chain employs TRBV4-2 and TRBJ2-1; TCRdb's D call of TRBD1 is untestable without DNA. The CDR3 is 15 amino acids. Germline values: CDR1 LGHNA, CDR2 YNFKEQ. The CDR3 is CASSQEGAGTGEQFF.

The CDR3 loop is CASSPRSDNEQFF. The chain combines TRBV18 with TRBJ2-1. CDR1 is KGHSH and CDR2 is LQKENI in the germline V gene. The CDR3 covers 13 residues. Drawing the rest from reference TRBV18 and TRBJ2-1, the complete variable domain is NAGVMQNPRHLVRRRGQEARLRCSPMKGHSHVYWYRQLPEEGLKFMVYLQKENIIDESGMPKERFSAEFPKEGPSILRIQQVVRGDSAAYFCASSPRSDNEQFFGPGTRLTVL.

This sequence joins TRBV4-3 and TRBJ2-3; TCRdb returns TRBD2, unconfirmable since there is no DNA. The CDR3 covers 17 residues. Germline V gene data show CDR1 as LGHNA and CDR2 as YSLEER. The CDR3 sequence: CASSHAGLGNQHGRQYF.

V usage is TRBV7-2 and J usage is TRBJ1-1. The CDR3 is 11 amino acids. The germline CDR1 and CDR2 sequences are SGHTA and FQGNSA. The CDR3 loop is CASTLVSEAFF.

The chain combines TRBV5-6 with TRBJ2-5; no DNA is available, so the TRBD1 call from TCRdb remains unchecked. This CDR3 comprises 16 residues. Per the germline V gene, CDR1 is SGHDT and CDR2 is YYEEEE. CDR3 amino acids: CASRRGWIAATETQYF.

CDR3 sequence: CASSSQLAGAYERYF. V usage is TRBV12-3 or TRBV12-4 and J usage is TRBJ2-7; the D gene TCRdb calls, TRBD2, cannot be checked with no DNA. This CDR3 region has 15 residues.